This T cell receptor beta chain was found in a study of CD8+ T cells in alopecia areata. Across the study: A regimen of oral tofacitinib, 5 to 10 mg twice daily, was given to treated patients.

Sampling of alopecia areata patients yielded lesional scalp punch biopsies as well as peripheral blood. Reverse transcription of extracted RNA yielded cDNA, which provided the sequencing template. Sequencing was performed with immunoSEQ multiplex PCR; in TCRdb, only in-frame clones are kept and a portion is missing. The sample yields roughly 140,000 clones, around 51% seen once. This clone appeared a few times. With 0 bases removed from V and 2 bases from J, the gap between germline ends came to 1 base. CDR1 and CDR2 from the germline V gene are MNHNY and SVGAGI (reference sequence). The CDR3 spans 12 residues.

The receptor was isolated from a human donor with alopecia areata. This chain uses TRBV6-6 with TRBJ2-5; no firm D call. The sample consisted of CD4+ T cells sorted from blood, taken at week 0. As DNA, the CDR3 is TGTGCCAGCAGTTACTCGCAAGAGACCCAGTACTTC. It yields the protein CASSYSQETQYF.